Each of the 20 T cell receptor beta chains below was sequenced from the same sample in a study of blood T cell repertoires in COVID-19. TCRdb's copy holds only in-frame clones and misses some; the assay was immunoSEQ multiplex PCR. Here the sample spans fewer than 85,000 clones, around 67% being singletons. Source material: peripheral blood. All receptors derive from a human donor with acute or convalescent COVID-19. The donor label of this sample is uncertain.

The genes are TRBV4-2 and TRBJ1-1; D is possibly TRBD1 (5 bases). Germline V gene lookup returns CDR1 LGHNA and CDR2 YNFKEQ. The CDR3 is 14 amino acids. With 7 bases removed from V and 6 bases from J, the gap between germline ends came to 18 bases. DNA of the CDR3: TGTGCCAGCACTCCCGGGCCGCGGGGGGCTGAAGCTTTCTTT. This translates into CASTPGPRGAEAFF.

J is TRBJ2-1 and V is TRBV18; D gene ambiguous. The CDR3 covers 14 residues. The ends were cut back, 5 bases at V and 4 bases at J, with 12 bases in the middle. Germline CDR1 is KGHSH and CDR2 is LQKENI. The CDR3 reads CASSTSAPYNEQFF. The CDR3 DNA sequence: TGTGCCAGCTCAACATCCGCACCTTACAATGAGCAGTTCTTC.

This clone was seen just once. This rearrangement joins TRBV7-8 to TRBJ2-7; 7 bases match TRBD1. The CDR3 length is 15 residues. CDR1 SGHVS and CDR2 FQNEAQ come from the germline V gene. J gave up 3 bases and V 5 bases, and 10 bases lay outside the gene matches. As DNA, the CDR3 is TGTGCCAGCAGCGCTGACCGCCGACAGGGCTACGAGCAGTACTTC. Its protein product is CASSADRRQGYEQYF.

This chain connects TRBV24-1 to TRBJ2-3; the D is unclear. The CDR3 sequence is 14 residues long. V lost 4 bases to trimming and J lost 0 bases, with 7 bases between them. CDR1 and CDR2 from the germline V gene are KGHDR and SFDVKD. The CDR3 sequence: CATSDYRSTDTQYF. As DNA, the CDR3 is TGTGCCACCAGTGACTACAGAAGCACAGATACGCAGTATTTT.

V usage is TRBV7-3 and J usage is TRBJ1-1; no clear D gene. Trimming removed 5 bases from V and 6 bases from J, with 19 bases in between. CDR3 length: 15 residues. CDR1 and CDR2 from the germline V gene are SGHTA and FQGTGA. CDR3 in DNA: TGTGCCAGCAGCCAACCCCGGAGTAGCTCGTCTGAAGCTTTCTTT. Protein: CASSQPRSSSSEAFF.

This chain uses TRBV11-1 with TRBJ1-4; D is perhaps TRBD1 (6 bases). The germline CDR1 and CDR2 sequences are SGHAT and FQDESV (reference sequence). Trimming took 4 bases from V and 5 from J, leaving 11 bases between them. The CDR3 contains 14 residues. The CDR3 is CASSSTQGNEKLFF. Written as DNA, the CDR3 is TGTGCCAGCAGCTCGACCCAGGGGAATGAAAAACTGTTTTTT.

The rearrangement uses TRBV27 and TRBJ2-1; TRBD2 matches 8 bases. This CDR3 has 14 residues. The germline gives CDR1 MNHEY, CDR2 SMNVEV (reference sequence). The junction had 6 bases not matched to a gene; V was cut back by 8 bases and J by 3 bases. DNA of the CDR3: TGTGCCAGCGCACCGGGGGGGGGCTACAATGAGCAGTTCTTC. It codes for CASAPGGGYNEQFF.

The rearrangement links TRBV5-1 to TRBJ2-3; D may be TRBD2 (7 bases). CDR1 is SGHRS, CDR2 YFSETQ, per germline. CDR3 length equals 15 residues. V shed 3 bases and J shed 3 bases, with 14 bases lying between them. The CDR3 coding sequence is TGCGCCAGCAGCTGGGGGGGCGTAATAACAGATACGCAGTATTTT. Translation: CASSWGGVITDTQYF. Using reference TRBV5-1 and TRBJ2-3 for the parts outside the CDR3, the full variable domain is KAGVTQTPRYLIKTRGQQVTLSCSPISGHRSVSWYQQTPGQGLQFLFEYFSETQRNKGNFPGRFSGRQFSNSRSEMNVSTLELGDSALYLCASSWGGVITDTQYFGPGTRLTVL.

The chain carries TRBV5-1 and TRBJ2-2; D is possibly TRBD1 (5 bases). Trimming left V 3 bases short and J 4 bases short, with 13 bases between. Germline lookup yields CDR1 SGHRS and CDR2 YFSETQ. The CDR3 has 15 amino acids. The CDR3 protein is CASSSTGGGTGELFF. The CDR3, as DNA: TGCGCCAGCAGCTCCACAGGTGGTGGCACCGGGGAGCTGTTTTTT.

The J gene is TRBJ1-3, the V gene TRBV30, with a weak D call TRBD1 (6 bases). The CDR3 consists of 14 residues. The V and J ends lost 5 bases and 0 bases respectively, with 11 bases between them. Germline V gene data show CDR1 as GTSNPN and CDR2 as SVGIG (reference sequence). Here the CDR3 DNA reads TGTGCCTGGGAACAGGGCAACTCTGGAAACACCATATATTTT. Translated, it gives CAWEQGNSGNTIYF.

This chain links TRBV7-2 with TRBJ2-6; 9 positions agree with TRBD1. V trimming: 2 bases; J trimming: 4 bases; junction bases outside the gene matches: 3. Germline CDR1 reads SGHTA; CDR2 reads FQGNSA. This CDR3 has 16 amino acids. The CDR3 DNA follows: TGTGCCAGCAGCTTAAGACAGGGGGTCGGGGCCAACGTCCTGACTTTC. This gives the protein CASSLRQGVGANVLTF.

The CDR3 here is CASRLLVADEQFF. CDR3 DNA sequence: TGTGCCAGCAGATTACTAGTGGCGGATGAGCAGTTCTTC. The chain combines TRBV6-5 with TRBJ2-1, with TRBD2 as a possible D gene (5 bases). Germline V lookup: CDR1 MNHEY, CDR2 SVGAGI. V dropped 6 bases and J dropped 8 bases, with 14 bases sitting between them. The CDR3 consists of 13 residues.

This clone was seen only a few times. This chain joins TRBV6-4 and TRBJ1-1, with 8 bases identical to TRBD1. CDR3 length equals 14 residues. J was trimmed by 2 bases and V by 5 bases; bases with no gene match: 4. Per the germline V gene, CDR1 is MRHNA and CDR2 is SNTAGT. DNA of the CDR3: TGTGCCAGCAGTCGGACAGGGATCAACACTGAAGCTTTCTTT. Its translation: CASSRTGINTEAFF.

The rearrangement uses TRBV29-1 and TRBJ2-1; D may be TRBD2 (6 bases). The length of the CDR3 is 13 residues. The ends were cut back, 4 bases at V and 0 bases at J, with 7 bases in the middle. Germline-derived CDR1 and CDR2 are SQVTM and ANQGSEA. The CDR3 loop reads CSVGTNSYNEQFF. CDR3 bases: TGCAGCGTTGGGACTAACTCCTACAATGAGCAGTTCTTC.

The rearrangement joins TRBV12-5 to TRBJ2-5; 7 nucleotides agree with TRBD1. Germline V CDR1 and CDR2: LGHNT, FRNRAP. Trimming cost V 6 bases and J 2 bases; bases outside gene matches: 6. The CDR3 is 14 residues long. The CDR3 spells CASGLGTEQETQYF. DNA of the CDR3: TGTGCTAGTGGCCTCGGGACAGAACAAGAGACCCAGTACTTC.

On this clone itself: Germline is not matched at one junction end, which may reflect a read error. V gene TRBV18 combines with J gene TRBJ2-3, with D possibly being TRBD1 (6 bases). The CDR3 runs to 12 residues. The germline V gene encodes CDR1 KGHSH and CDR2 LQKENI. In DNA, the CDR3 is TGTGCCAGCTCACCGGGACACCACTACTCCTTTTTT. It translates to CASSPGHHYSFF.

In DNA, the CDR3 is TGTGCCACCAGTGAAGGGACAGGGGTACGGGAGACCCAGTACTTC. This gives the protein CATSEGTGVRETQYF. The genes are TRBV24-1 and TRBJ2-5; 10 bases line up with TRBD1. With 4 bases clipped from V and 5 bases from J, the junction kept 6 bases outside the gene matches. Germline CDR1 and CDR2: KGHDR and SFDVKD. CDR3 length equals 15 residues.

The chain recombines TRBV2 with TRBJ2-1; D perhaps matches TRBD2 (6 bases). CDR3 length equals 15 residues. Germline CDR1 reads SNHLY; CDR2 reads FYNNEI. Trimming shortened V by 3 bases and J by 4 bases, and 13 bases separated the two germline ends. CDR3 residues: CASSDRRGGYNEQFF. The DNA for the CDR3 is TGTGCCAGCAGTGATCGGCGGGGCGGGTACAATGAGCAGTTCTTC.

V and J are TRBV14 and TRBJ2-5; 8 bases map to TRBD1. V lost 4 bases and J lost 2; bases outside the gene matches: 6. Germline V CDR1 and CDR2: SGHDN, FVKESK. The CDR3 length is 15 residues. The CDR3 loop is CASSLRQGIQETQYF. The CDR3 coding sequence is TGTGCCAGCAGCCTTCGACAGGGGATACAAGAGACCCAGTACTTC.

The chain uses TRBV4-3 and TRBJ2-7; D gene uncertain. Germline-derived CDR1 and CDR2 are LGHNA and YSLEER. The CDR3 covers 14 residues. V lost 1 base, J lost 2 bases, and 9 bases lay in between. The CDR3 protein is CASSQAPQTYEQYF. The CDR3 bases are TGCGCCAGCAGCCAAGCCCCGCAGACCTACGAGCAGTACTTC.